The clone carrying this T cell receptor beta chain was recorded once. The sample is drawn from a study of shared clonotypes between healthy human individuals. Germline assignment: CDR1 LNHDA and CDR2 SQIVND (reference sequence). V lost 3 bases and J 3 bases, leaving 12 bases between the germline ends. The CDR3 extends over 15 amino acids. Clones were read by immunoSEQ multiplex PCR, and TCRdb kept only the in-frame ones, dropping some. The sample lists fewer than 2.5 million clones, approximately 94% occurring once. The chain recombines TRBV19 with TRBJ1-3; maybe TRBD1 (5 bases). Specimen: naive CD4+ T cells from PBMCs. Subset denoted: CD45RA+ positively selected. The TCR originated in a man younger than 30 in good health. Some clones in this sample may be carry-over from other donors' samples. CDR3 protein: CASSIGRGSGNTIYF. The CDR3 DNA follows: TGTGCCAGTAGTATCGGAAGGGGAAGTGGAAACACCATATATTTT.